These 13 T cell receptor beta chains came from one sample sequenced in a study of CD8 T cells in Susac syndrome. Reverse transcription of 0.5 to 1 ug RNA used random hexamers. MiXCR was run by TCRdb on the immunoSEQ multiplex PCR reads, yielding one entry per CDR3 protein. The sample comprises around 200,000 distinct CDR3 sequences, approximately 95% of which are singletons, and roughly 0.15% rests with the top ten. Sequencing was carried out using CD8+ T cells from PBMCs. Receptors were obtained from a human donor with Susac syndrome.

This clonotype has a single count. The chain combines TRBV30 with TRBJ2-6, with 8 bases identical to TRBD2. The length of the CDR3 is 17 residues. After removal of 0 bases from V and 4 bases from J, the junction contained 8 bases not matched to a gene. CDR1 is GTSNPN and CDR2 is SVGIG in the germline V gene (reference sequence). CDR3 bases: TGTGCCTGGAGTGTACATCGGGGGGGGCTGGGGGCCAACGTCCTGACTTTC. The encoded protein is CAWSVHRGGLGANVLTF.

J is TRBJ2-7 and V is TRBV12-3 or TRBV12-4, with TRBD1 as a possible D gene (6 bases). The CDR3 spans 11 residues. V was cut by 8 bases and J by 5 bases, with 10 bases left in between. The CDR3 DNA reads as TGTGCCAGCCCGTGGGGGCACGAGCAGTACTTC. This gives the protein CASPWGHEQYF.

The rearrangement links TRBV20-1 to TRBJ2-3; D may match TRBD1 or TRBD2 (5 bases each). The V end lost 0 bases, the J end lost 3 bases, and 19 bases lay between the germline ends. CDR3 size: 17 residues. Germline assignment: CDR1 DFQATT and CDR2 SNEGSKA (reference sequence). The CDR3 sequence is CSARDRKGSRGTDTQYF. The CDR3 DNA reads as TGCAGTGCTAGAGATCGTAAGGGGTCCCGAGGGACAGATACGCAGTATTTT.

This sequence joins TRBV27 and TRBJ2-6, with 8 bases aligning to TRBD1. Trimming cost V 5 bases and J 2 bases; bases outside gene matches: 2. The CDR3 is 15 amino acids. Germline V gives CDR1 MNHEY, CDR2 SMNVEV (reference sequence). CDR3 nucleotide sequence: TGTGCCAGCAGTCCAGGGGGCCCTGGGGCCAACGTCCTGACTTTC. Residues: CASSPGGPGANVLTF.

The rearrangement links TRBV6-5 to TRBJ2-5; 9 nucleotides line up with TRBD2. V lost 4 bases to trimming and J lost 5 bases; unmatched junction nucleotides: 8. The CDR3 has 15 amino acids. Germline loops: CDR1 MNHEY, CDR2 SVGAGI. CDR3 sequence (DNA): TGTGCCAGCAGTTTGACTAGCGGATCTACCGAGACCCAGTACTTC. Translation: CASSLTSGSTETQYF.

The rearrangement links TRBV20-1 to TRBJ1-3; maybe TRBD1 (6 bases). The V gene's germline CDR1 is DFQATT and CDR2 SNEGSKA (reference sequence). This CDR3 is built from 14 residues. Between the trimmed V and J ends, which lost 0 bases and 3 bases, there was a span of 9 bases. The CDR3 DNA reads as TGCAGTGCTAGAGAGGCAGGGGTTGGAAACACCATATATTTT. Translation: CSAREAGVGNTIYF.

The rearrangement joins TRBV20-1 to TRBJ1-2, with D perhaps matching TRBD1 (5 bases). The CDR3 is 15 residues long. Germline CDR1 is DFQATT and CDR2 is SNEGSKA (reference sequence). V dropped 0 bases and J dropped 0 bases, with 11 bases sitting between them. CDR3 nucleotide sequence: TGCAGTGCTAGAGATTTCAGGGTAGCTAACTATGGCTACACCTTC. This codes for CSARDFRVANYGYTF.

V is TRBV12-3 or TRBV12-4 and J is TRBJ2-3, with 9 positions matching TRBD2. The CDR3 runs to 17 residues. V lost 5 bases to trimming and J lost 0 bases; unmatched junction nucleotides: 9. CDR3 in amino acids: CASSPYTSGPSTDTQYF. CDR3 coding DNA: TGTGCCAGCAGTCCATACACTAGCGGGCCGAGCACAGATACGCAGTATTTT.

The chain recombines TRBV10-3 with TRBJ2-6; 8 bases match TRBD1. The V and J ends lost 6 bases and 2 bases, in that order; junction bases with no gene match: 3. Germline-derived CDR1 and CDR2 are ENHRY and SYGVKD. The CDR3 is made up of 15 amino acids. CDR3 sequence: CAISQDRAGANVLTF. The CDR3 nucleotides read TGTGCCATCAGCCAGGACAGGGCTGGGGCCAACGTCCTGACTTTC.

The gene calls are TRBV9 and TRBJ2-7; D ambiguous. This CDR3 comprises 14 residues. Germline-derived CDR1 and CDR2 are SGDLS and YYNGEE. Trimming cost V 2 bases and J 0 bases, with 9 bases left between them. In nucleotides, the CDR3 is TGTGCCAGCAGCGTGGGGATCCCCTCCTACGAGCAGTACTTC. The encoded protein is CASSVGIPSYEQYF.

The chain couples TRBV30 to TRBJ2-7; 7 bases line up with TRBD2. J lost 2 bases, V lost 2 bases, and 12 bases had no gene match. Germline V gives CDR1 GTSNPN, CDR2 SVGIG (reference sequence). CDR3 length equals 16 residues. The CDR3 spells CAWSLAGEGLAYEQYF. CDR3 coding DNA: TGTGCCTGGAGTTTGGCGGGGGAAGGGTTGGCCTACGAGCAGTACTTC.

The CDR3 loop reads CSVEDPASGNYYEQYF. DNA of the CDR3: TGCAGCGTTGAAGATCCGGCTAGCGGGAACTACTACGAGCAGTACTTC. The chain combines TRBV29-1 with TRBJ2-7; 9 bases match TRBD2. CDR1 is SQVTM, CDR2 ANQGSEA, per germline. The CDR3 totals 16 residues. With V trimmed by 0 bases and J by 3 bases, 9 bases remained unmatched.

The rearrangement uses TRBV28 and TRBJ2-1, with 7 nucleotides matching TRBD1. The CDR3 is 15 residues long. V shed 2 bases, J shed 5 bases, and the junction held 6 bases outside the gene matches. Per germline, CDR1 MDHEN and CDR2 SYDVKM. The CDR3 DNA follows: TGTGCCAGCAGTTTAACGACAGGGACCAACAATGAGCAGTTCTTC. Amino acid sequence: CASSLTTGTNNEQFF.